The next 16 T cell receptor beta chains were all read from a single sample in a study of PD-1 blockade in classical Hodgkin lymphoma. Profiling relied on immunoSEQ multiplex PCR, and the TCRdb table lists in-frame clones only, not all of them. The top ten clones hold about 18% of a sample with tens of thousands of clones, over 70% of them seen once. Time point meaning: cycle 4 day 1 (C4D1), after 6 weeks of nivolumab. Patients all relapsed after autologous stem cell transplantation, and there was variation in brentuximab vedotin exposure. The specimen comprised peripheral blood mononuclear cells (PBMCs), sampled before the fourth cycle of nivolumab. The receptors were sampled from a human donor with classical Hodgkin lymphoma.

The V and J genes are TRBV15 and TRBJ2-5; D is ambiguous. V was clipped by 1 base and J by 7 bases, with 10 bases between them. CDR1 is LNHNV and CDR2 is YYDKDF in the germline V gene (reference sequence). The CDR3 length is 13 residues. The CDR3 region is CATSRAYTGTQYF. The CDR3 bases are TGTGCCACCAGCAGAGCCTATACGGGGACCCAGTACTTC.

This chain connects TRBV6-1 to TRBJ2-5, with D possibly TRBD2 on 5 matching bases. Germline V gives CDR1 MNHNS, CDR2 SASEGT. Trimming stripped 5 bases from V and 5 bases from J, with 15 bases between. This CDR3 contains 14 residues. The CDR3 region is CASSPSGSAETQYF. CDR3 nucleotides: TGTGCCAGCAGTCCCTCGGGGAGTGCGGAGACCCAGTACTTC.

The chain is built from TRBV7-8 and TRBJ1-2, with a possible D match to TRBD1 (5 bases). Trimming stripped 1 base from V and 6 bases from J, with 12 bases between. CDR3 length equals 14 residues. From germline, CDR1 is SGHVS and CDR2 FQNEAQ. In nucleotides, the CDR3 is TGTGCCAGCAGCTTAGAATCAGGGTGGCATGGCTACACCTTC. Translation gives CASSLESGWHGYTF.

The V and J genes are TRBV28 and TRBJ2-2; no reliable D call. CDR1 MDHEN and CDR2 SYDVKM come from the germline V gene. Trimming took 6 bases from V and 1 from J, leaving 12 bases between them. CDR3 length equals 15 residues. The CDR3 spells CASSLESGNTGELFF. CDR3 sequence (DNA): TGTGCCAGCAGCCTGGAGTCCGGGAACACCGGGGAGCTGTTTTTT.

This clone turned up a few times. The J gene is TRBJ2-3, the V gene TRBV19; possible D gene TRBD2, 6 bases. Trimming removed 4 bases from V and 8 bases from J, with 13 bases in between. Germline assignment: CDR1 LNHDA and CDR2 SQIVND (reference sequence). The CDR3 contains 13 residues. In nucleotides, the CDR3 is TGTGCCAGTAGTAATGCCCAGGGAGGTACGCAGTATTTT. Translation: CASSNAQGGTQYF.

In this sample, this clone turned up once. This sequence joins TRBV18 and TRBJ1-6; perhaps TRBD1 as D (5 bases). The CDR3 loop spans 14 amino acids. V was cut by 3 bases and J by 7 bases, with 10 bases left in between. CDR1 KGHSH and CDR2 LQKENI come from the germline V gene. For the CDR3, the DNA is TGTGCCAGCTCACCGGGACGGGACAATTCACCCCTCCACTTT. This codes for CASSPGRDNSPLHF.

The CDR3 reads CAISWGSYNEQFF. The CDR3 DNA is TGTGCCATCAGCTGGGGATCCTACAATGAGCAGTTCTTC. The chain employs TRBV10-3 and TRBJ2-1; D is uncertain. With 6 bases removed from V and 1 base from J, the gap between germline ends came to 7 bases. This CDR3 spans 13 amino acids. Germline V gene sequence: CDR1 ENHRY, CDR2 SYGVKD.

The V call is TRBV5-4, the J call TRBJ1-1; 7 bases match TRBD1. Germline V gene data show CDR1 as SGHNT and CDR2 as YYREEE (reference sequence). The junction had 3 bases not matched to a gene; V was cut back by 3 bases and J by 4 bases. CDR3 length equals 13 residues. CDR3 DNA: TGTGCCAGCAGCTGGGACAGATTCACTGAAGCTTTCTTT. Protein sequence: CASSWDRFTEAFF.

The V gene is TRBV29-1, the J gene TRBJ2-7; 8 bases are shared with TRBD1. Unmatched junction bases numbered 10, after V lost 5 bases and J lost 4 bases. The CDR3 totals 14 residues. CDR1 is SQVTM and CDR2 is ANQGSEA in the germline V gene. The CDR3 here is CSVLPLDREYEQYF. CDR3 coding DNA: TGCAGCGTTTTACCCCTGGACAGGGAGTACGAGCAGTACTTC.

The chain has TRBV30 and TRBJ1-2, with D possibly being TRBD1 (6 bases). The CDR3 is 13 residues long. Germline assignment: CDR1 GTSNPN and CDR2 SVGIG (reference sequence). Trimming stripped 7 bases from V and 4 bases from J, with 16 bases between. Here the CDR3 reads CAYSRDRPYGYTF. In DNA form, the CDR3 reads TGTGCCTACTCCAGAGACAGGCCCTATGGCTACACCTTC.

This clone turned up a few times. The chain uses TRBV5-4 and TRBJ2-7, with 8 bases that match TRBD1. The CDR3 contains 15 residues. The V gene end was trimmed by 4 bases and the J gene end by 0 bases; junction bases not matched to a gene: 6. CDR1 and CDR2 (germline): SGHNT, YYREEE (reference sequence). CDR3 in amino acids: CASSPGDRSSYEQYF. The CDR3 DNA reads TGTGCCAGCAGCCCGGGGGACAGGAGCTCCTACGAGCAGTACTTC.

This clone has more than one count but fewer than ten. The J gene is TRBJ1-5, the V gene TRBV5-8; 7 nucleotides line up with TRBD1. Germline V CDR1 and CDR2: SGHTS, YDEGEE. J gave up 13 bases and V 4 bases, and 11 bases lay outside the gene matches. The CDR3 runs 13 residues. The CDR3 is CASSQFSAQGQHF. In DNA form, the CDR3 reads TGTGCCAGCAGCCAATTTTCGGCACAGGGGCAGCATTTT.

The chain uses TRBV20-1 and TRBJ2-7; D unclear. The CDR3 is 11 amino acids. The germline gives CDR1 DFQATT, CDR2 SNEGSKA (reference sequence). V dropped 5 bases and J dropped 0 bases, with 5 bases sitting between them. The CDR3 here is CSASDSYEQYF. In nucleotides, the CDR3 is TGCAGTGCTTCGGACTCCTACGAGCAGTACTTC.

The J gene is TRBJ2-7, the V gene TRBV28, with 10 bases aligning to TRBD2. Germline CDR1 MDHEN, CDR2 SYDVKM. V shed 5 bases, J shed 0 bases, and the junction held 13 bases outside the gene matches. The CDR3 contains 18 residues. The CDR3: CASSNHLGLADYSYEQYF. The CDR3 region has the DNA TGTGCCAGCAGTAACCACCTTGGACTAGCGGACTACTCCTACGAGCAGTACTTC.

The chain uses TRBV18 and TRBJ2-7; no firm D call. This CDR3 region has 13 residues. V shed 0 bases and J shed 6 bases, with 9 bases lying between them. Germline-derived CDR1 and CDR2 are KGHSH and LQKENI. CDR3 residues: CASSPPAESEQYF. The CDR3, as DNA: TGTGCCAGCTCACCACCTGCCGAATCCGAGCAGTACTTC.

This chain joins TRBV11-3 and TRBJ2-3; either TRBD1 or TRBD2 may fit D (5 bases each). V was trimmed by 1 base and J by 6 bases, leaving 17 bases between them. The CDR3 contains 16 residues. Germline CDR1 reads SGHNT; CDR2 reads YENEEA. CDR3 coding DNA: TGTGCCAGCAGCTTAGGAGGGGACGGAACCCGCGATACGCAGTATTTT. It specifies CASSLGGDGTRDTQYF.